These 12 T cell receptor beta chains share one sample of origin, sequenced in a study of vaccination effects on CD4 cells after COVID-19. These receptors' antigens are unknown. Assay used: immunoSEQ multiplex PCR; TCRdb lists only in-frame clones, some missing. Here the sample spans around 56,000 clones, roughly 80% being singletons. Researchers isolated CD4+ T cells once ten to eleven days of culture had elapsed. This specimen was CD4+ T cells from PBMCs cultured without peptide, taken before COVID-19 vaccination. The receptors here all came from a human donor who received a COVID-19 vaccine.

CDR3 residues: CASSKDRGPEKLFF. In DNA form, the CDR3 reads TGCGCCAGCAGCAAGGACAGGGGGCCGGAAAAACTGTTTTTT. This chain joins TRBV5-1 and TRBJ1-4; 11 nucleotides line up with TRBD1. This CDR3 comprises 14 residues. The V gene's germline CDR1 is SGHRS and CDR2 YFSETQ. With 4 bases clipped from V and 8 bases from J, the junction kept 4 bases outside the gene matches.

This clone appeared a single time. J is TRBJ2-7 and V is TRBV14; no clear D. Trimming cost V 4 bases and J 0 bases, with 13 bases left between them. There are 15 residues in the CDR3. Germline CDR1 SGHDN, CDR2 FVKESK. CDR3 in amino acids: CASSRGSGNSYEQYV. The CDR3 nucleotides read TGTGCCAGCAGCCGCGGATCCGGAAACTCCTACGAGCAGTACGTC.

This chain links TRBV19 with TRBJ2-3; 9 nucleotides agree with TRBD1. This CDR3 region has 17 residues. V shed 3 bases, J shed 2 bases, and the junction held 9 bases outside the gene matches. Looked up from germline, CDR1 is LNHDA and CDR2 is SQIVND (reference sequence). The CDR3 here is CASSILPGQGYTDTQYF. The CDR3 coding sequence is TGTGCCAGTAGTATTCTACCGGGACAGGGATACACAGATACGCAGTATTTT.

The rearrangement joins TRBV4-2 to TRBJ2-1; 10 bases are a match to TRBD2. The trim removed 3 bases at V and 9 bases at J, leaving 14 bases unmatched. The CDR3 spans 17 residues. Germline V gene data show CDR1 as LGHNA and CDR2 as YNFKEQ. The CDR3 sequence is CASSQSTLAGAPVEQFF. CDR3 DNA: TGTGCCAGCAGCCAGTCTACCCTAGCGGGGGCCCCCGTTGAGCAGTTCTTC.

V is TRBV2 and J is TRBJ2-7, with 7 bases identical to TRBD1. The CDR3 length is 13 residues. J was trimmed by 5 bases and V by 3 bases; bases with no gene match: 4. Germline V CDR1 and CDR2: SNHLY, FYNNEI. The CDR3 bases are TGTGCCAGCAGTGATAGGGGGCGTGACGAGCAGTACGTC. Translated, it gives CASSDRGRDEQYV.

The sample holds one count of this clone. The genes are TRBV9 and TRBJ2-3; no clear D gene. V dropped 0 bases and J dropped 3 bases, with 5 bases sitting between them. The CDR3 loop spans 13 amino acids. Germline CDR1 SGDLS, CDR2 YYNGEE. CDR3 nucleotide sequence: TGTGCCAGCAGCGTAGTCCAAACAGATACGCAGTATTTT. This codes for CASSVVQTDTQYF.

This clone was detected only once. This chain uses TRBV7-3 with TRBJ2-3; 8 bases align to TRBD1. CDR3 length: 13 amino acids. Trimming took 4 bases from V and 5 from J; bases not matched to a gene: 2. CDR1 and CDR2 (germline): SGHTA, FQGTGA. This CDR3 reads CASSSQGGDTQYF. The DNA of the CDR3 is TGTGCCAGCAGCTCACAGGGGGGAGATACGCAGTATTTT.

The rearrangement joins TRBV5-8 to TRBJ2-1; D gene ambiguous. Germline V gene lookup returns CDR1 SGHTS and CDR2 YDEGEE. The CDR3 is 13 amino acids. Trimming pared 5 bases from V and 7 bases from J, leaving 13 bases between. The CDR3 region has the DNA TGTGCCAGCAGGGAGAATTGGGAAAATGAGCAGTTCTTC. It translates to CASRENWENEQFF.

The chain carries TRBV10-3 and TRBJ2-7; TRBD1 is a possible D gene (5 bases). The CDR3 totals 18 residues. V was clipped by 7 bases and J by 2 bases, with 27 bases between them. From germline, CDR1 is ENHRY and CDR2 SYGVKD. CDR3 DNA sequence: TGTGCCATCAAACGGGCCGGGCAGGGCGTTACTCAAACCTACGAGCAGTACGTC. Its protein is CAIKRAGQGVTQTYEQYV.

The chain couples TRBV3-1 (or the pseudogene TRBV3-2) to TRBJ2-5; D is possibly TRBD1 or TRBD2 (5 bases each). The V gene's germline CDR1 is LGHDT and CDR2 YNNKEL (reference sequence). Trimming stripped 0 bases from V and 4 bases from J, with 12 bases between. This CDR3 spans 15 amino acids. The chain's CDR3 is CASSQDKRQGETQYF. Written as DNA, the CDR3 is TGTGCCAGCAGCCAAGATAAGCGGCAGGGAGAGACCCAGTACTTC.

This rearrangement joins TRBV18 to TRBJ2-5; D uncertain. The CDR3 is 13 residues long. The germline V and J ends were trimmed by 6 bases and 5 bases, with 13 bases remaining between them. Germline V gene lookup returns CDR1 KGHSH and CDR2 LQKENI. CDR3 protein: CASSPGLGETQYF. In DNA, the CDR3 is TGTGCCAGCTCTCCGGGTCTCGGGGAGACCCAGTACTTC. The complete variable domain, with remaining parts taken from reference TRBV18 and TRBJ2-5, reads NAGVMQNPRHLVRRRGQEARLRCSPMKGHSHVYWYRQLPEEGLKFMVYLQKENIIDESGMPKERFSAEFPKEGPSILRIQQVVRGDSAAYFCASSPGLGETQYFGPGTRLLVL.

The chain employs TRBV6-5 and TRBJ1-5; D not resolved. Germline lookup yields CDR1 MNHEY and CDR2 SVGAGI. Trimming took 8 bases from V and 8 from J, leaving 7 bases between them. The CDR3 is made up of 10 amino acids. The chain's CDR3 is CASSGEPQHF. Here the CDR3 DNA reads TGTGCCAGCTCGGGTGAGCCCCAGCATTTT.